This passage covers 21 T cell receptor delta chains from one sample sequenced in a study of gamma-delta T cells after stem cell transplantation. TCRdb reanalysed the RT-PCR reads with CATT. The top ten clones hold around 3% of a sample with 11,000 or so delta-chain clones, about two fifths of them seen once. The sequenced material came from gamma-delta T cells. The receptors were gathered from a human donor. It is not recorded whose cells these are; they may come from a transplant donor.

This clone was counted only a few times. The genes are TRAV29/DV5 and TRDJ1; D perhaps matches TRDD3 (6 bases). Between the trimmed V and J ends, which lost 3 bases and 3 bases, there was a span of 21 bases. This CDR3 comprises 16 residues. From germline, CDR1 is NSMFDY and CDR2 ISSIKDK. CDR3 nucleotide sequence: TGTGCAGCAATGCGTTCCCCCCGTACTGGGCCCGATAAACTCATCTTT. Its protein is CAAMRSPRTGPDKLIF.

This clone was found a few times. Given a much more abundant clone one base away, this may be a read error. The V gene is TRDV2, the J gene TRDJ2, with 10 bases matching TRDD3. There are 15 residues in the CDR3. The germline V gene has CDR1 GEAIGNYY and CDR2 EKD. The CDR3 DNA is TGTGCCTGTGACATACTGGGGGATTTGACAGCACACCTCTTCTTT. This encodes CACDILGDLTAHLFF.

This clone showed up just a few times. This chain joins TRDV1 and TRDJ1; D is possibly TRDD2 (5 bases). In germline, CDR1 is TSWWSYY, CDR2 QGS. The CDR3 contains 15 residues. With 2 bases removed from V and 8 bases from J, the gap between germline ends came to 18 bases. The DNA for the CDR3 is TGTGCTCTTGGGGAAGACCCCCTTCTGTGGCGCAAACTCATCTTT. Its protein is CALGEDPLLWRKLIF.

This clone came up a few times. CDR3 loop: CALGDPLLNWGCTGGYMADKLIF. CDR3 DNA sequence: TGTGCTCTTGGGGACCCCCTTCTTAACTGGGGGTGTACTGGGGGATATATGGCCGATAAACTCATCTTT. The rearrangement links TRDV1 to TRDJ1, with TRDD3 matching 11 bases. Germline V gene lookup returns CDR1 TSWWSYY and CDR2 QGS. V gave up 3 bases and J gave up 3 bases; unmatched junction bases: 27. The CDR3 spans 23 residues.

This clone was counted only a few times. One junction end does not reproduce the germline sequence, and a read error may be involved. V and J are TRDV1 and TRDJ1, with TRDD3 matching 8 bases. This CDR3 contains 21 residues. Germline loops: CDR1 TSWWSYY, CDR2 QGS. The CDR3 bases are TGTGCTCTCGGGGAACGAGGTCCTGGGGGACACTACCACAAATACACCGATAAACTCATCTTT. Protein sequence: CALGERGPGGHYHKYTDKLIF.

About this clone: Germline is not matched at one junction end, which may reflect a read error. This chain links TRDV2 with TRDJ3; 10 bases match TRDD3. The CDR3 runs 21 residues. Per the germline V gene, CDR1 is GEAIGNYY and CDR2 is EKD. The CDR3 loop reads CACDSKLLGDPRSWDTRKMFF. In nucleotides, the CDR3 is TGTGCCTGTGACAGCAAATTACTGGGGGATCCCCGCTCCTGGGACACCCGAAAGATGTTTTTC.

This clone showed up just a few times. CDR3 amino acids: CALGEQRGLRGWGVYTDKLIF. The CDR3 coding sequence is TGTGCTCTTGGGGAACAGCGGGGGCTACGTGGATGGGGGGTCTACACCGATAAACTCATCTTT. The chain carries TRDV1 and TRDJ1, with D perhaps TRDD3 (6 bases). From germline, CDR1 is TSWWSYY and CDR2 QGS. Trimming took 1 base from V and 0 from J, leaving 27 bases between them. This CDR3 comprises 21 residues.

The rearrangement links TRDV1 to TRDJ1; the match to TRDD3 covers 9 bases. V lost 2 bases and J lost 6; bases outside the gene matches: 19. The length of the CDR3 is 19 residues. The germline V gene encodes CDR1 TSWWSYY and CDR2 QGS. This CDR3 is CALGENYDFFFYWGNKLIF. The CDR3, as DNA: TGTGCTCTTGGGGAAAATTACGACTTCTTCTTTTACTGGGGGAATAAACTCATCTTT.

The chain joins TRDV3 to TRDJ1; TRDD3 is a possible D gene (6 bases). The CDR3 is made up of 25 amino acids. The V end was cut by 1 base, the J end by 3 bases, with 48 bases between. Germline V gene lookup returns CDR1 TVYSNPD and CDR2 GDNSRS (reference sequence). The CDR3 region is CAFKTFSSTTFYGLQLSWGPDKLIF. The CDR3 DNA is TGTGCCTTTAAGACCTTTTCTTCGACTACTTTCTACGGCCTACAACTTTCCTGGGGCCCCGATAAACTCATCTTT.

This clone has just one count. A much larger clone sits a single nucleotide away, making a read error possible. The chain combines TRDV2 with TRDJ1; 13 nucleotides match TRDD3. This CDR3 has 18 amino acids. In germline, CDR1 is GEAIGNYY, CDR2 EKD. The V segment lost 2 bases and the J segment 9 bases; nucleotides outside the gene matches: 17. The DNA of the CDR3 is TGTGCCTGTGACAAGGGATACTGGGGGATACGCGGCAGTAGTGAACTCATCTTT. It encodes CACDKGYWGIRGSSELIF.

V and J are TRDV3 and TRDJ1; D unresolved. The CDR3 consists of 14 residues. Germline lookup yields CDR1 TVYSNPD and CDR2 GDNSRS (reference sequence). V lost 3 bases and J lost 2, with 16 bases in between. The CDR3 DNA sequence: TGTGCCTTGGGGTCACGTGACACGACCGATAAACTCATCTTT. Protein sequence: CALGSRDTTDKLIF.

The chain couples TRDV1 to TRDJ1; perhaps TRDD2 as D (9 bases). V gave up 0 bases and J gave up 3 bases, with 41 bases separating them. The CDR3 spans 25 residues. Per germline, CDR1 TSWWSYY and CDR2 QGS. The CDR3 loop reads CALGELAKTNPSYKSGGPVADKLIF. CDR3 sequence (DNA): TGTGCTCTTGGGGAACTAGCCAAAACTAACCCTTCCTACAAATCTGGGGGACCCGTCGCCGATAAACTCATCTTT.

This chain uses TRDV3 with TRDJ3; 7 bases line up with TRDD2. CDR3 length equals 23 residues. V lost 0 bases to trimming and J lost 0 bases; unmatched junction nucleotides: 23. The germline CDR1 and CDR2 sequences are TVYSNPD and GDNSRS (reference sequence). In nucleotides, the CDR3 is TGTGCCTTTAGTCCTGCCTTCCTTCCGGTGGGAGGGACAAGCTCCTGGGACACCCGACAGATGTTTTTC. Protein product: CAFSPAFLPVGGTSSWDTRQMFF.

By its share, this clone is medium-sized. This chain uses TRDV1 with TRDJ1, with D possibly TRDD2 on 6 matching bases. CDR1 and CDR2 (germline): TSWWSYY, QGS. The CDR3 sequence is 16 residues long. Trimming left V 3 bases short and J 3 bases short, with 17 bases between. The CDR3 nucleotides read TGTGCTCTTGGGGACCCCTTCCACTTTGTAGCCGATAAACTCATCTTT. This encodes CALGDPFHFVADKLIF.

Within the sample, this clone is medium-sized. At the DNA level, this CDR3 is encoded by other sequences in the same sample as well. The CDR3 region is CACDSVLWGHLSWDTRQMFF. The CDR3 DNA reads TGTGCCTGTGACTCAGTACTCTGGGGCCACCTCTCCTGGGACACCCGACAGATGTTTTTC. The chain carries TRDV2 and TRDJ3; D perhaps matches TRDD3 (6 bases). V lost 3 bases to trimming and J lost 0 bases, with 20 bases between them. This CDR3 is 20 amino acids long. Per the germline V gene, CDR1 is GEAIGNYY and CDR2 is EKD.

The chain joins TRDV1 to TRDJ3; 7 bases match TRDD3. The length of the CDR3 is 19 residues. V trimming: 3 bases; J trimming: 0 bases; junction bases outside the gene matches: 8. Germline CDR1 and CDR2: TSWWSYY and QGS. CDR3 amino acids: CALGDGGWGTSWDTRQMFF. In nucleotides, the CDR3 is TGTGCTCTTGGGGATGGAGGGTGGGGGACCTCCTGGGACACCCGACAGATGTTTTTC.

Sample share makes this clone medium-sized. This sample includes further DNA sequences coding for the same CDR3. The chain combines TRDV2 with TRDJ3; D perhaps matches TRDD3 (6 bases). The CDR3 loop spans 19 amino acids. Germline CDR1 reads GEAIGNYY; CDR2 reads EKD. Deletions cut 0 bases from V and 0 bases from J, with 14 bases between. The chain's CDR3 is CACDTAWGPSSWDTRQMFF. In DNA, the CDR3 is TGTGCCTGTGACACCGCCTGGGGTCCTAGCTCCTGGGACACCCGACAGATGTTTTTC.

This clone was recorded only once. The chain links TRDV2 to TRDJ1, with 9 bases identical to TRDD3. Germline values: CDR1 GEAIGNYY, CDR2 EKD. J lost 0 bases, V lost 0 bases, and 13 bases had no gene match. The CDR3 consists of 19 residues. The CDR3 region is CACDTAYWGRKGNTDKLIF. CDR3 bases: TGTGCCTGTGACACCGCTTACTGGGGGAGAAAAGGGAACACCGATAAACTCATCTTT.

This clone was observed a few times. This may be a read error: a much more frequent sequence differs by one nucleotide. The chain is built from TRDV2 and TRDJ1; 10 bases agree with TRDD3. V lost 6 bases and J lost 0; bases outside the gene matches: 6. Germline CDR1 is GEAIGNYY and CDR2 is EKD. The CDR3 runs 15 residues. The chain's CDR3 is CACWTGGSNTDKLIF. The CDR3 DNA sequence: TGTGCCTGTTGGACTGGGGGATCTAACACCGATAAACTCATCTTT.

The CDR3 loop reads CALGELSTHIPVRVMINKLIF. The CDR3, as DNA: TGTGCTCTTGGGGAACTATCAACCCACATTCCTGTCCGTGTCATGATTAATAAACTCATCTTT. V gene TRDV1 combines with J gene TRDJ1; D is possibly TRDD2 (5 bases). Trimming removed 0 bases from V and 6 bases from J, with 32 bases in between. Germline lookup yields CDR1 TSWWSYY and CDR2 QGS. The CDR3 sequence is 21 residues long.

This clone showed up just a few times. V gene TRDV3 combines with J gene TRDJ1; unclear D gene. Looked up from germline, CDR1 is TVYSNPD and CDR2 is GDNSRS (reference sequence). Trimming pared 2 bases from V and 2 bases from J, leaving 18 bases between. CDR3 length: 15 amino acids. The CDR3 sequence is CAFFSALTDTDKLIF. In DNA form, the CDR3 reads TGTGCCTTTTTTTCCGCCTTGACGGATACCGATAAACTCATCTTT.